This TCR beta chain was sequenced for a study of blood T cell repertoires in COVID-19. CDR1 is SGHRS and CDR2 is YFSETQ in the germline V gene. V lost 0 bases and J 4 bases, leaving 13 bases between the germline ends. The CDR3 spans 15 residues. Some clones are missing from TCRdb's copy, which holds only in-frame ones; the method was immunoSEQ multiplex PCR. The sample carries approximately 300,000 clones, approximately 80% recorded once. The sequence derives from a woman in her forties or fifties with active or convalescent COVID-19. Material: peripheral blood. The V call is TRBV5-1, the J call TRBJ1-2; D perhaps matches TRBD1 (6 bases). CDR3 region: CASSLEGRGPYGYTF. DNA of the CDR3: TGCGCCAGCAGCTTGGAAGGCAGGGGCCCCTATGGCTACACCTTC.